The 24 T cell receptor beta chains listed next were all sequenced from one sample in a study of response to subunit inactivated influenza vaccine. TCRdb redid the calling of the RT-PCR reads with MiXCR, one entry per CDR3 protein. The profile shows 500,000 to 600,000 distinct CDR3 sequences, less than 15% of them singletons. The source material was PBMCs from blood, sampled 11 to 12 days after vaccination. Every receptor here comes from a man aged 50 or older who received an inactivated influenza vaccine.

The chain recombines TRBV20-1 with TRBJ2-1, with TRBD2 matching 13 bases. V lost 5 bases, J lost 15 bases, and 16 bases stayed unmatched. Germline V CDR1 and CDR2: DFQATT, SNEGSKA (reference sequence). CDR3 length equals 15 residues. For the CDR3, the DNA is TGCAGTGCTCCAGATACTAGCGGGAGGGGGCCGCCCCCGTTCTTC. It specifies CSAPDTSGRGPPPFF.

The CDR3 DNA reads TGTGCCAGCAGTCCGATCGACGGGATTGAAGCTTTCTTT. Its protein is CASSPIDGIEAFF. V is TRBV6-6 and J is TRBJ1-1; no reliable D call. Per the germline V gene, CDR1 is MNHNY and CDR2 is SVGAGI (reference sequence). V was trimmed by 5 bases and J by 7 bases, leaving 14 bases between them. This CDR3 contains 13 residues.

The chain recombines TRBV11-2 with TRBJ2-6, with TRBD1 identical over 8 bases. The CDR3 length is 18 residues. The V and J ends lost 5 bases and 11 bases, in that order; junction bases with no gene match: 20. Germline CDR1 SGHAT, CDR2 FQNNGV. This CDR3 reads CASSPSERQGLYPHVLTF. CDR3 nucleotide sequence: TGTGCCAGCAGCCCCAGCGAGCGACAGGGGTTATACCCACACGTCCTGACTTTC.

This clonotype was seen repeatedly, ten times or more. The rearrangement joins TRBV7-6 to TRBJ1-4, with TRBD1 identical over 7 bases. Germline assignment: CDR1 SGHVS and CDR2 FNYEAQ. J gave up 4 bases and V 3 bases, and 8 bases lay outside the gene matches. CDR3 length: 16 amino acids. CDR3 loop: CASSFRQGNNNEKLFF. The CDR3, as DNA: TGTGCCAGCAGCTTTAGACAGGGAAACAATAATGAAAAACTGTTTTTT.

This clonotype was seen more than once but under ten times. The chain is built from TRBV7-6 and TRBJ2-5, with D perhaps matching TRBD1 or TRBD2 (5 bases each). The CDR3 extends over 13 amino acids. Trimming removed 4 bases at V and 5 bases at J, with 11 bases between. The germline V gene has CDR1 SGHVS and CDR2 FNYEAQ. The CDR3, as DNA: TGTGCCAGCAGCTCGGGGCTAGTCGAGACCCAGTACTTC. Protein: CASSSGLVETQYF.

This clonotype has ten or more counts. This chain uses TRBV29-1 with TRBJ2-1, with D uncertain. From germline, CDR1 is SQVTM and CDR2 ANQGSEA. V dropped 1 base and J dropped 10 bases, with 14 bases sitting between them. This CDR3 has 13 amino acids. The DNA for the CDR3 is TGCAGCGTTGAAGCCGCCCTGTCAGTAGAGCAGTTCTTC. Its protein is CSVEAALSVEQFF.

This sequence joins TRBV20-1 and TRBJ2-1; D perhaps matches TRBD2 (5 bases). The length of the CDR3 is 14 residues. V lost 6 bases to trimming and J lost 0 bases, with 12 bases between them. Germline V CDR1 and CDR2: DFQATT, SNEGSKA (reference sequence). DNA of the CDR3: TGCAGTGCCCCCGGAGGAAGCTCCTACAATGAGCAGTTCTTC. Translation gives CSAPGGSSYNEQFF.

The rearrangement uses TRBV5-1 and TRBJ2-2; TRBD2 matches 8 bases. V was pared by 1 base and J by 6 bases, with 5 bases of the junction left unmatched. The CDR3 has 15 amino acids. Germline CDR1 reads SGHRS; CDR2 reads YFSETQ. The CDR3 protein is CASSLNGGASGELFF. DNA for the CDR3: TGCGCCAGCAGCTTGAACGGGGGGGCCTCCGGGGAGCTGTTTTTT.

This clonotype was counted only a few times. The CDR3 sequence: CASSTGQGLTDTQYF. In DNA form, the CDR3 reads TGCGCCAGCAGCACCGGACAGGGGCTGACAGATACGCAGTATTTT. The J gene is TRBJ2-3, the V gene TRBV5-1, with TRBD1 matching over 9 bases. CDR1 and CDR2 (germline): SGHRS, YFSETQ. The CDR3 has 15 amino acids. Trimming removed 4 bases from V and 3 bases from J; junction bases left unmatched: 6.

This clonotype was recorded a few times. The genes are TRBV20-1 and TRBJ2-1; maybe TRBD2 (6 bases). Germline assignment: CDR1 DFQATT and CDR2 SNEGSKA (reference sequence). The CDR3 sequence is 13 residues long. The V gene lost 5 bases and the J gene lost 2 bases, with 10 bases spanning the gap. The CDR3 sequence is CSAWGLPYNEQFF. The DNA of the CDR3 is TGCAGTGCTTGGGGACTCCCCTACAATGAGCAGTTCTTC.

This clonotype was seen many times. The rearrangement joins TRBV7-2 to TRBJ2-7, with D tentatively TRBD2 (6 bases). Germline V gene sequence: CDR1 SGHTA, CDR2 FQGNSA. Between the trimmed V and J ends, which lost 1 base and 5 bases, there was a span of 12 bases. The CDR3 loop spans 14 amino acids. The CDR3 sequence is CASSLGGVSHEQYF. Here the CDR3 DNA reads TGTGCCAGCAGCTTAGGCGGGGTTTCCCACGAGCAGTACTTC.

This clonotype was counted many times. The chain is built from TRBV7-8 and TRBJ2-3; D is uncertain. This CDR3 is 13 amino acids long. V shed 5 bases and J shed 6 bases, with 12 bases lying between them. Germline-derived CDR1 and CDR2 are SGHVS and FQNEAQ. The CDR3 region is CASSPGVSDTQYF. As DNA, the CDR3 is TGTGCCAGCAGCCCTGGAGTGTCTGATACGCAGTATTTT.

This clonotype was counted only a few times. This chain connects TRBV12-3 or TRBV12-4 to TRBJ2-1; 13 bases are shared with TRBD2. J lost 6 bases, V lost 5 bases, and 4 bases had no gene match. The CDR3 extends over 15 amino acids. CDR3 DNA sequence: TGTGCCAGCAGTCTGACTAGCGGGGGGTCCAATGAGCAGTTCTTC. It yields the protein CASSLTSGGSNEQFF.

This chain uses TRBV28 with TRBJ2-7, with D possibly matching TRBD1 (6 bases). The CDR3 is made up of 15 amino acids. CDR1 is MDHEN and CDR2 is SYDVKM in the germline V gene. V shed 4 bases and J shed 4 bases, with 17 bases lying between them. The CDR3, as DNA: TGTGCCAGCAGTTCCGCTCAGGACAGCCTTTACGAGCAGTACTTC. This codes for CASSSAQDSLYEQYF.

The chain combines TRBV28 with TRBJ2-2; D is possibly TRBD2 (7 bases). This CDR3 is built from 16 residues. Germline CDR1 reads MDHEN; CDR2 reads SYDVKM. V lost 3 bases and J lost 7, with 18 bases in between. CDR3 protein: CASSFRGRGYGGELFF. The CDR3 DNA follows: TGTGCCAGCAGTTTTCGTGGGAGGGGGTACGGCGGGGAGCTGTTTTTT. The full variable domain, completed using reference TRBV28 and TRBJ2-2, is DVKVTQSSRYLVKRTGEKVFLECVQDMDHENMFWYRQDPGLGLRLIYFSYDVKMKEKGDIPEGYSVSREKKERFSLILESASTNQTSMYLCASSFRGRGYGGELFFGEGSRLTVL.

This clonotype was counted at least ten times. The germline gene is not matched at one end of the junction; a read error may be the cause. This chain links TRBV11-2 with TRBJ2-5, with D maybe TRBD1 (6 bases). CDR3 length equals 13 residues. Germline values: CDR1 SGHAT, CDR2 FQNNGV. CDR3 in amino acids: CASSLGARETQYF. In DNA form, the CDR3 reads TGCGCCAGCAGCTTGGGGGCGCGAGAGACCCAGTACTTC.

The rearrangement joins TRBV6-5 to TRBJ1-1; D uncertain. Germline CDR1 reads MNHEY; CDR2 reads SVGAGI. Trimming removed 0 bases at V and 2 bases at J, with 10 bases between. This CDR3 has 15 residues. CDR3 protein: CASSYSISPNTEAFF. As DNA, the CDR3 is TGTGCCAGCAGTTACTCGATATCACCCAACACTGAAGCTTTCTTT.

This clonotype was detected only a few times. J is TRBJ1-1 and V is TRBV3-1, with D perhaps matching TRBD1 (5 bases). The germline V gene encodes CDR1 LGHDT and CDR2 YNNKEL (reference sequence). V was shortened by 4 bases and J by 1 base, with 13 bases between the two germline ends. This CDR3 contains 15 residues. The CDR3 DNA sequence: TGTGCCAGCAGCCGTCTCCGACAGACGAACACTGAAGCTTTCTTT. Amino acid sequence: CASSRLRQTNTEAFF.

Here the CDR3 DNA reads TGTGCCTATGGGGGCAGGACAAATTCACCCCTCCACTTT. It codes for CAYGGRTNSPLHF. The chain joins TRBV28 to TRBJ1-6, with D possibly TRBD1 on 6 matching bases. The ends were cut back, 11 bases at V and 7 bases at J, with 15 bases in the middle. Germline lookup yields CDR1 MDHEN and CDR2 SYDVKM. The CDR3 extends over 13 amino acids.

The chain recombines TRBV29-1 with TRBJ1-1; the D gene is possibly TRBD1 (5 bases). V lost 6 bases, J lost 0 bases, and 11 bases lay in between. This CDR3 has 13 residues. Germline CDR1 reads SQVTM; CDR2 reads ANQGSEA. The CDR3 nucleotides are TGCAGCGTGAGGGCAGGGATGAACACTGAAGCTTTCTTT. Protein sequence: CSVRAGMNTEAFF.

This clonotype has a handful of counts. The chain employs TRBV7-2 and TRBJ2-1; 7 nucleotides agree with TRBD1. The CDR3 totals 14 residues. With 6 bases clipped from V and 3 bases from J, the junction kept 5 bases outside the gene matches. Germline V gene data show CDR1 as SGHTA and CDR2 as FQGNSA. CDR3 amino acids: CASRGDSLYNEQFF. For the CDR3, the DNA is TGTGCCAGCAGGGGGGACAGCCTCTACAATGAGCAGTTCTTC.

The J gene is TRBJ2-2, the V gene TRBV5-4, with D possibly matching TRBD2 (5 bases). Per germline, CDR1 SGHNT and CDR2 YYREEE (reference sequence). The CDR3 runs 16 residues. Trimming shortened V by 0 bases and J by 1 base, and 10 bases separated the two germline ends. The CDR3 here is CASSLEVRVNTGELFF. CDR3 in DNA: TGTGCCAGCAGCTTGGAAGTGCGGGTGAACACCGGGGAGCTGTTTTTT.

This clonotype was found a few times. In nucleotides, the CDR3 is TGTGCCAGCAGTTTCAGTACGAGTGATGTATATTTT. It specifies CASSFSTSDVYF. The chain employs TRBV12-3 or TRBV12-4 and TRBJ1-3; D not resolved. The CDR3 extends over 12 amino acids. The germline V and J ends were trimmed by 3 bases and 14 bases, with 14 bases remaining between them.

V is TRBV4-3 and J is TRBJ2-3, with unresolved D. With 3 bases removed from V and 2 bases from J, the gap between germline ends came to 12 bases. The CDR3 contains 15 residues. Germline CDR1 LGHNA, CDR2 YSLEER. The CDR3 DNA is TGCGCCAGCAGCCACTTGGCGTACCTCACAGATACGCAGTATTTT. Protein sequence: CASSHLAYLTDTQYF.